Shown below are 19 T cell receptor beta chains from a single sample sequenced in a study of blood T cell repertoires in COVID-19 (dated by TCRdb to about 2020). Libraries were made using the immunoSEQ multiplex PCR assay. The source is immuneACCESS, and TCRdb retained only in-frame sequences with V and J called. Part of the clones is not carried over; for the studies checked, unresolved V genes explain less than half of this, and the remainder is unexplained. The sample has 85,000 to 130,000 clones on record, approximately 80% of them singletons. The ten largest clones add up to about 14% of the sample. Sequencing used peripheral blood. Receptors originate from a woman in her fifties or sixties with acute or convalescent COVID-19.

The rearrangement links TRBV19 to TRBJ1-5; 8 bases are a match to TRBD1. This CDR3 is 15 amino acids long. The germline gives CDR1 LNHDA, CDR2 SQIVND (reference sequence). V lost 3 bases to trimming and J lost 6 bases; unmatched junction nucleotides: 7. In DNA form, the CDR3 reads TGTGCCAGTAGTATTCAGGGGGCCACGGGTCAGCCCCAGCATTTT. Its translation is CASSIQGATGQPQHF.

This clone was observed a few times. V usage is TRBV5-1 and J usage is TRBJ1-1, with D possibly TRBD1 on 5 matching bases. The CDR3 is made up of 14 amino acids. V was cut by 5 bases and J by 4 bases, with 15 bases left in between. Germline V lookup: CDR1 SGHRS, CDR2 YFSETQ. CDR3 region: CASRIRDLITEAFF. As DNA, the CDR3 is TGCGCCAGCAGGATACGGGACTTGATCACTGAAGCTTTCTTT. The variable domain in full, completed from reference TRBV5-1 and TRBJ1-1, reads KAGVTQTPRYLIKTRGQQVTLSCSPISGHRSVSWYQQTPGQGLQFLFEYFSETQRNKGNFPGRFSGRQFSNSRSEMNVSTLELGDSALYLCASRIRDLITEAFFGQGTRLTVV.

The gene calls are TRBV12-3 or TRBV12-4 and TRBJ1-1, with D unresolved. The CDR3 runs 13 residues. V shed 3 bases and J shed 4 bases, with 9 bases lying between them. DNA for the CDR3: TGTGCCAGCAGTTTTTACTCGGGCACTGAAGCTTTCTTT. Its protein is CASSFYSGTEAFF.

The V gene is TRBV11-2, the J gene TRBJ1-4; 9 nucleotides agree with TRBD1. The germline CDR1 and CDR2 sequences are SGHAT and FQNNGV. Germline trimming cut 5 bases from V and 7 bases from J; bases unmatched to any gene: 8. The CDR3 has 15 amino acids. This CDR3 reads CASSLGGQGGEKLFF. In DNA, the CDR3 is TGTGCCAGCAGCCTGGGGGGACAGGGAGGTGAAAAACTGTTTTTT.

This CDR3 is CASSVSGSIYEQYF. The CDR3 DNA follows: TGTGCCAGCAGCGTTAGCGGGAGTATCTACGAGCAGTACTTC. This sequence joins TRBV7-2 and TRBJ2-7; TRBD2 matches at 9 bases. Germline CDR1 reads SGHTA; CDR2 reads FQGNSA. This CDR3 is built from 14 residues. Germline trimming cut 5 bases from V and 3 bases from J; bases unmatched to any gene: 5.

The V call is TRBV7-8, the J call TRBJ2-7; TRBD2 matches 9 bases. Per the germline V gene, CDR1 is SGHVS and CDR2 is FQNEAQ. With 2 bases clipped from V and 5 bases from J, the junction kept 7 bases outside the gene matches. There are 15 residues in the CDR3. CDR3: CASSLSQREVDEQYF. CDR3 nucleotides: TGTGCCAGCAGCTTATCTCAGCGGGAGGTAGACGAGCAGTACTTC. The variable domain in full, with the rest retrieved from reference TRBV7-8 and TRBJ2-7, is GAGVSQSPRYKVAKRGQDVALRCDPISGHVSLFWYQQALGQGPEFLTYFQNEAQLDKSGLPSDRFFAERPEGSVSTLKIQRTQQEDSAVYLCASSLSQREVDEQYFGPGTRLTVT.

The gene calls are TRBV28 and TRBJ1-3; a possible D gene is TRBD1 (5 bases). CDR1 is MDHEN, CDR2 SYDVKM, per germline. The ends were cut back, 3 bases at V and 2 bases at J, with 14 bases in the middle. The length of the CDR3 is 16 residues. The CDR3, as DNA: TGTGCCAGCAGTTTTAAGCGGGGGGTTGCTGGAAACACCATATATTTT. This sequence encodes CASSFKRGVAGNTIYF.

This chain links TRBV29-1 with TRBJ2-5, with 7 bases that match TRBD1. Trimming took 7 bases from V and 6 from J; bases not matched to a gene: 8. CDR1 and CDR2 (germline): SQVTM, ANQGSEA. The CDR3 contains 12 residues. The CDR3 DNA sequence: TGCAGCGCTGACAGGGCTGGGAAGACCCAGTACTTC. Its protein product is CSADRAGKTQYF.

The J gene is TRBJ2-6, the V gene TRBV25-1, with D possibly TRBD2 on 5 matching bases. The CDR3 has 16 residues. Germline CDR1 MGHDK, CDR2 SYGVNS. V lost 3 bases, J lost 2 bases, and 11 bases lay in between. CDR3 amino acids: CASSDGARAGANVLTF. The DNA for the CDR3 is TGTGCCAGCAGTGATGGTGCGAGGGCTGGGGCCAACGTCCTGACTTTC.

For this clone: This specimen includes other DNA sequences encoding the same CDR3. The V and J genes are TRBV7-6 and TRBJ2-7; D call uncertain. Trimming took 6 bases from V and 0 from J, leaving 18 bases between them. The CDR3 consists of 16 residues. Germline V gene sequence: CDR1 SGHVS, CDR2 FNYEAQ. CDR3 sequence reads: CASRTLSGRSSYEQYF. The CDR3 nucleotides read TGTGCCAGCAGGACCCTTTCCGGAAGGAGCTCCTACGAGCAGTACTTC.

The rearrangement uses TRBV4-1 and TRBJ1-5; D unresolved. V was pared by 4 bases and J by 0 bases, with 4 bases between. There are 13 residues in the CDR3. Germline CDR1 and CDR2: MGHRA and YSYEKL. The CDR3 DNA reads as TGCGCCAGCAGCCTAAATAGCAATCAGCCCCAGCATTTT. Encoded protein: CASSLNSNQPQHF.

This clone was counted a few times. The V call is TRBV7-9, the J call TRBJ1-6, with D possibly TRBD1 on 6 matching bases. Germline V CDR1 and CDR2: SEHNR, FQNEAQ (reference sequence). Trimming removed 1 base from V and 6 bases from J, with 10 bases in between. This CDR3 spans 15 amino acids. The CDR3 sequence: CASSLDRAGNSPLHF. CDR3 bases: TGTGCCAGCAGCTTAGACAGGGCGGGTAATTCACCCCTCCACTTT.

CDR3 sequence: CASRITGGGRETQYF. The DNA for the CDR3 is TGTGCCAGCAGGATCACCGGGGGTGGAAGAGAGACCCAGTACTTC. The chain recombines TRBV3-1 (or the pseudogene TRBV3-2) with TRBJ2-5; D is perhaps TRBD2 (6 bases). This CDR3 contains 15 residues. The V and J ends lost 6 bases and 4 bases respectively, with 18 bases between them. The germline V gene encodes CDR1 LGHDT and CDR2 YNNKEL (reference sequence).

The genes are TRBV6-5 and TRBJ2-2; D might be TRBD2 (6 bases). This CDR3 has 14 amino acids. V lost 6 bases and J 1 base, leaving 9 bases between the germline ends. Germline assignment: CDR1 MNHEY and CDR2 SVGAGI. CDR3 region: CASRSRGNTGELFF. For the CDR3, the DNA is TGTGCCAGCAGGTCGCGGGGGAACACCGGGGAGCTGTTTTTT.

This rearrangement joins TRBV9 to TRBJ2-3, with 9 bases fitting TRBD1. V was pared by 1 base and J by 0 bases, with 15 bases of the junction left unmatched. The germline V gene encodes CDR1 SGDLS and CDR2 YYNGEE. The CDR3 sequence is 20 residues long. CDR3 coding DNA: TGTGCCAGCAGCGTACGGTTGCGGGGGACAGGGTCTACTAGCACAGATACGCAGTATTTT. Translating gives CASSVRLRGTGSTSTDTQYF.

This clone was recorded only once. The genes are TRBV5-4 and TRBJ2-1, with TRBD1 matching 8 bases. The CDR3 length is 15 residues. Germline CDR1 and CDR2: SGHNT and YYREEE (reference sequence). V shed 4 bases and J 5 bases; nucleotides not matched to a gene: 8. The CDR3 spells CASSAGGAMNNEQFF. The CDR3 nucleotides are TGTGCCAGCAGCGCAGGGGGCGCCATGAACAATGAGCAGTTCTTC.

V usage is TRBV4-2 and J usage is TRBJ2-5; D ambiguous. The V gene lost 4 bases and the J gene lost 1 base, with 19 bases spanning the gap. Germline V gene sequence: CDR1 LGHNA, CDR2 YNFKEQ. This CDR3 spans 17 amino acids. CDR3: CASSPSLSLERQETQYF. The CDR3 region has the DNA TGTGCCAGCAGCCCCTCTCTCAGTCTCGAGCGCCAAGAGACCCAGTACTTC.

The chain is built from TRBV3-1 (or the pseudogene TRBV3-2) and TRBJ1-1; 9 nucleotides agree with TRBD1. CDR3 length: 14 amino acids. The J segment lost 7 bases and the V segment lost 3 bases, leaving 6 bases of the junction unmatched. Germline loops: CDR1 LGHDT, CDR2 YNNKEL (reference sequence). CDR3 sequence reads: CASSHLGQGIEAFF. The DNA for the CDR3 is TGTGCCAGCAGCCACCTAGGACAGGGGATTGAAGCTTTCTTT.

The gene calls are TRBV7-9 and TRBJ2-5, with a possible D match to TRBD1 (5 bases). CDR1 and CDR2 (germline): SEHNR, FQNEAQ (reference sequence). With 4 bases removed from V and 9 bases from J, the gap between germline ends came to 9 bases. This CDR3 region has 11 residues. The CDR3 coding sequence is TGTGCCAGCAGCTCACTGGGGCCCCAGTACTTC. This translates into CASSSLGPQYF.